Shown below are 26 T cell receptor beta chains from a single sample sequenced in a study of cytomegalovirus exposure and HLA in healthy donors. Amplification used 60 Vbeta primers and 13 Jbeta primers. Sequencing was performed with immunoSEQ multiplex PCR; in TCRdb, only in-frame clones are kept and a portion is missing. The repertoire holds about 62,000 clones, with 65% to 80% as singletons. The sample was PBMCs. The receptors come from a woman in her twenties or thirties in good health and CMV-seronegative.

CDR3: CASRPTDRGPYEQYF. CDR3 nucleotides: TGTGCCAGCAGACCTACCGACAGGGGGCCCTACGAGCAGTACTTC. V gene TRBV11-2 combines with J gene TRBJ2-7; TRBD1 agrees at 10 bases. The CDR3 runs to 15 residues. The trim removed 6 bases at V and 2 bases at J, leaving 7 bases unmatched. Germline V gene sequence: CDR1 SGHAT, CDR2 FQNNGV.

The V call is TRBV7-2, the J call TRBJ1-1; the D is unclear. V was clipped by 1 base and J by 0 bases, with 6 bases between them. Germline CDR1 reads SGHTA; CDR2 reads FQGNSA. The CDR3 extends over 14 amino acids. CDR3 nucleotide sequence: TGTGCCAGCAGCTTAGACAGAGTGAACACTGAAGCTTTCTTT. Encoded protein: CASSLDRVNTEAFF. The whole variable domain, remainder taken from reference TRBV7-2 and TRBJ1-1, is GAGVSQSPSNKVTEKGKDVELRCDPISGHTALYWYRQSLGQGLEFLIYFQGNSAPDKSGLPSDRFSAERTGGSVSTLTIQRTQQEDSAVYLCASSLDRVNTEAFFGQGTRLTVV.

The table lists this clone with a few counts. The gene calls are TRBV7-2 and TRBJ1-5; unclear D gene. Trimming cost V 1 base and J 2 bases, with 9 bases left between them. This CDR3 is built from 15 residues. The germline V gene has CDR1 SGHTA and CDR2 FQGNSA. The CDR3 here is CASSLVWGGNQPQHF. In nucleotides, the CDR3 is TGTGCCAGCAGCTTAGTGTGGGGAGGCAATCAGCCCCAGCATTTT.

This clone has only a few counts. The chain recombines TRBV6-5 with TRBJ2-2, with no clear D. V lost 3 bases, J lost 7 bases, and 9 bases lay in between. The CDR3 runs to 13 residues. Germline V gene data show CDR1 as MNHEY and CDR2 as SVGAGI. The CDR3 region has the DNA TGTGCCAGCAGTTATCGCTTAGACGGGGAGCTGTTTTTT. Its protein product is CASSYRLDGELFF.

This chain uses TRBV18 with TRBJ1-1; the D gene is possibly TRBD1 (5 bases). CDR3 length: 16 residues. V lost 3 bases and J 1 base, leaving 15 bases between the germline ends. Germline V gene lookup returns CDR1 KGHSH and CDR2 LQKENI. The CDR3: CASSPFRVEANTEAFF. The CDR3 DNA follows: TGTGCCAGCTCACCTTTCAGGGTAGAAGCGAACACTGAAGCTTTCTTT. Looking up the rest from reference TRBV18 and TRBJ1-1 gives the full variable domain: NAGVMQNPRHLVRRRGQEARLRCSPMKGHSHVYWYRQLPEEGLKFMVYLQKENIIDESGMPKERFSAEFPKEGPSILRIQQVVRGDSAAYFCASSPFRVEANTEAFFGQGTRLTVV.

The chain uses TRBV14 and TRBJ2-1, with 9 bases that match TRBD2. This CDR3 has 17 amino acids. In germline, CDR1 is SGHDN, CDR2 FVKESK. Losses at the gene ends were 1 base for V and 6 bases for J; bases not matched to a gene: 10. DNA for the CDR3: TGTGCCAGCAGCCAAGGGCCAGGACTAGCGCTTACCAATGAGCAGTTCTTC. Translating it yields CASSQGPGLALTNEQFF. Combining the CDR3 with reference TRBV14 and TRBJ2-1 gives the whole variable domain EAGVTQFPSHSVIEKGQTVTLRCDPISGHDNLYWYRRVMGKEIKFLLHFVKESKQDESGMPNNRFLAERTGGTYSTLKVQPAELEDSGVYFCASSQGPGLALTNEQFFGPGTRLTVL.

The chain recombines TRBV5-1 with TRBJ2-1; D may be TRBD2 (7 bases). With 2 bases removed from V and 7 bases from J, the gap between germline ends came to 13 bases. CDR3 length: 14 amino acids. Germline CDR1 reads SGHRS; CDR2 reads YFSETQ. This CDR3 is CASSFRGAGNEQFF. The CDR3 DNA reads TGCGCCAGCAGCTTCCGGGGGGCAGGGAATGAGCAGTTCTTC.

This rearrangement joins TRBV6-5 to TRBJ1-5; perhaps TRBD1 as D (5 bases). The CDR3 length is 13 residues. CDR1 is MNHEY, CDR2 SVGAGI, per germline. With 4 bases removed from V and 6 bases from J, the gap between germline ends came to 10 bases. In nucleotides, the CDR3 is TGTGCCAGCAGTTGGAGGGGTGGTCAGCCCCAGCATTTT. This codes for CASSWRGGQPQHF.

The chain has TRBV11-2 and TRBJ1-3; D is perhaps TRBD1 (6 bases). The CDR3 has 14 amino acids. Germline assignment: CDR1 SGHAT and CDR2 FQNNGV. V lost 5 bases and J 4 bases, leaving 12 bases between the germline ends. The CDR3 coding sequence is TGTGCCAGCAGCCCCGGGACAATGGGAAACACCATATATTTT. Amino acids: CASSPGTMGNTIYF.

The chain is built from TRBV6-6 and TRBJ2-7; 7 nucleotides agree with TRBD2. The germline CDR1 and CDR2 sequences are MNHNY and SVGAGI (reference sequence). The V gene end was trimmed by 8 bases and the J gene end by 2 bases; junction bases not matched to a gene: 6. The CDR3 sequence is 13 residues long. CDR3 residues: CASRGGFPYEQYF. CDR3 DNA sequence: TGTGCCAGCCGGGGAGGGTTTCCCTACGAGCAGTACTTC.

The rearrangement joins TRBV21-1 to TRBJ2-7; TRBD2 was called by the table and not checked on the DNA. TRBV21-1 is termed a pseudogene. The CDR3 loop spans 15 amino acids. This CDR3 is CASSPGLADNYEQYV. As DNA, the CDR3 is TGTGCCAGCAGCCCGGGACTAGCGGACAACTACGAGCAGTACGTC.

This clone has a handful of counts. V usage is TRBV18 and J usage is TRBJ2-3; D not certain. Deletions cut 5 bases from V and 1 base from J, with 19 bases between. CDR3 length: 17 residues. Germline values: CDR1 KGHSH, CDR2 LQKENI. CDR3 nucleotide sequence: TGTGCCAGCTCATCGACCGGTAGAGACCGGGGCACAGATACGCAGTATTTT. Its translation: CASSSTGRDRGTDTQYF.

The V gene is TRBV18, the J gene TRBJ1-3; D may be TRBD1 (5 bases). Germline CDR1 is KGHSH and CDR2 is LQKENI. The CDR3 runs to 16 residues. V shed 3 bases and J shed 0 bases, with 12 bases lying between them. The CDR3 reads CASSPLDSYSGNTIYF. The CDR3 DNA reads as TGTGCCAGCTCACCTTTAGACAGTTACTCTGGAAACACCATATATTTT.

CDR3 nucleotides: TGTGCCACGGGACAGGCGAATTCACCCCTCCACTTT. Amino acids: CATGQANSPLHF. This rearrangement joins TRBV19 to TRBJ1-6; TRBD1 aligns across 8 bases. J lost 7 bases, V lost 10 bases, and 3 bases had no gene match. The CDR3 has 12 amino acids. Germline-derived CDR1 and CDR2 are LNHDA and SQIVND (reference sequence).

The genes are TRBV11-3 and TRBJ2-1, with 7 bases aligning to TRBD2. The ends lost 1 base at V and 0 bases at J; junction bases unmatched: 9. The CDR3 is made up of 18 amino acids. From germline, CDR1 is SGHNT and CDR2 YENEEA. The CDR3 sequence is CASSLALGRGSSYNEQFF. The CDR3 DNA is TGTGCCAGCAGCTTAGCTCTCGGGCGCGGGAGCTCCTACAATGAGCAGTTCTTC.

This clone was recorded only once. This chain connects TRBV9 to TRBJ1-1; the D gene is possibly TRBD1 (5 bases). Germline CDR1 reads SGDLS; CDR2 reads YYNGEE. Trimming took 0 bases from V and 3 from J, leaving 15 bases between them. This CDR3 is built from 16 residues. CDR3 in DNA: TGTGCCAGCAGCGTAGATCCCGCAGGGAAGGACACTGAAGCTTTCTTT. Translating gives CASSVDPAGKDTEAFF.

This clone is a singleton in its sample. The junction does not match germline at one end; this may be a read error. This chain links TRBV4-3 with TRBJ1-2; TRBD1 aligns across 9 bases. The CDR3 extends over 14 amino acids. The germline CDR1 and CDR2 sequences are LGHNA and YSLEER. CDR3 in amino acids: CASSQGTGDYGYPF. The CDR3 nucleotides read TGCGCCAGCAGCCAAGGGACAGGGGACTATGGCTACCCCTTC.

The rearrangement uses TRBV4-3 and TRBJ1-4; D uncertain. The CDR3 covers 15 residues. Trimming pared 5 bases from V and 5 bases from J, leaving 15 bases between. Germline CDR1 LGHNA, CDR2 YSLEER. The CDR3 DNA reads TGCGCCAGCAGCTCTCTCGACTTACCGAATGAAAAACTGTTTTTT. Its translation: CASSSLDLPNEKLFF.

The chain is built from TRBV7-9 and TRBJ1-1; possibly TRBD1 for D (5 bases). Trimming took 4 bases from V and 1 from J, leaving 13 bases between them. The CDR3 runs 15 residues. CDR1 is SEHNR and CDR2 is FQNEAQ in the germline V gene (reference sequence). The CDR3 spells CASSSPGGENTEAFF. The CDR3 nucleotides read TGTGCCAGCAGCTCTCCGGGGGGGGAGAACACTGAAGCTTTCTTT.

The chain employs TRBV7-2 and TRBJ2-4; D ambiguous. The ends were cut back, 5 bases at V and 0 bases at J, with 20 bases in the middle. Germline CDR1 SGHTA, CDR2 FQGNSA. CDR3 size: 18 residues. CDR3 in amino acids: CASSPGSGSALAKNIQYF. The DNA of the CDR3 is TGTGCCAGCAGCCCCGGGTCCGGTTCAGCCTTAGCCAAAAACATTCAGTACTTC.

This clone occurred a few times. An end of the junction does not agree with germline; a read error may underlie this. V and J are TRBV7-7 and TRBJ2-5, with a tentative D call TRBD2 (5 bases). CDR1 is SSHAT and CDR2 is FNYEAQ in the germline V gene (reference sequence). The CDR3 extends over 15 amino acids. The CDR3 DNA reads TGTGCTAGCAGCTTATTAACTAGTCCTGGAGAGACCCAGTACTTC. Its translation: CASSLLTSPGETQYF. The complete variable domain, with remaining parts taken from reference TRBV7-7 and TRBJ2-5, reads GAGVSQSPRYKVTKRGQDVTLRCDPISSHATLYWYQQALGQGPEFLTYFNYEAQPDKSGLPSDRFSAERPEGSISTLTIQRTEQRDSAMYRCASSLLTSPGETQYFGPGTRLLVL.

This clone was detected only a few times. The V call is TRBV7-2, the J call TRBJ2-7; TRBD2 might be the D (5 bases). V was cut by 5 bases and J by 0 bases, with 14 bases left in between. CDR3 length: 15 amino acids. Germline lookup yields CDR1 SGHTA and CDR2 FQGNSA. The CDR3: CASSLTSSSSYEQYF. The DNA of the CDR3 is TGTGCCAGCAGCCTCACTAGTTCCTCCTCCTACGAGCAGTACTTC.

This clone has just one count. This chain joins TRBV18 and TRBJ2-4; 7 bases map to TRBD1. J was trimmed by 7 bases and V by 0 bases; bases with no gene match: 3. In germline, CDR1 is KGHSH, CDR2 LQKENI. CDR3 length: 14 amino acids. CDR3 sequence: CASSPPGQRNIQYF. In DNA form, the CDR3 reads TGTGCCAGCTCACCACCGGGACAGAGGAACATTCAGTACTTC.

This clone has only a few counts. The CDR3 reads CASSFSGLTDTQYF. DNA of the CDR3: TGTGCCAGCAGCTTTAGCGGGTTGACAGATACGCAGTATTTT. The rearrangement uses TRBV7-2 and TRBJ2-3, with 7 positions matching TRBD2. With 3 bases clipped from V and 3 bases from J, the junction kept 3 bases outside the gene matches. The germline CDR1 and CDR2 sequences are SGHTA and FQGNSA. The CDR3 has 14 amino acids.

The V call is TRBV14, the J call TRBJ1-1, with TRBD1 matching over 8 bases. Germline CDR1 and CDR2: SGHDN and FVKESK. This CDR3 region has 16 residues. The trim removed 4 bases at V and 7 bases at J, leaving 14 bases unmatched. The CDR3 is CASSLGQARGFNEAFF. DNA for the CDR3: TGTGCCAGCAGCCTGGGACAGGCCAGGGGCTTTAATGAAGCTTTCTTT.

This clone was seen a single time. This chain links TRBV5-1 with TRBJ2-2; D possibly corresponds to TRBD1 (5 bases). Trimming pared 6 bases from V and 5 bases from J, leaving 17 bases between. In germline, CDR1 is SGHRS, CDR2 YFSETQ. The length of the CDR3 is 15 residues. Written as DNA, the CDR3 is TGCGCCAGCACTCCGGGTGGGGCGCGTACCGGGGAGCTGTTTTTT. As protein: CASTPGGARTGELFF.